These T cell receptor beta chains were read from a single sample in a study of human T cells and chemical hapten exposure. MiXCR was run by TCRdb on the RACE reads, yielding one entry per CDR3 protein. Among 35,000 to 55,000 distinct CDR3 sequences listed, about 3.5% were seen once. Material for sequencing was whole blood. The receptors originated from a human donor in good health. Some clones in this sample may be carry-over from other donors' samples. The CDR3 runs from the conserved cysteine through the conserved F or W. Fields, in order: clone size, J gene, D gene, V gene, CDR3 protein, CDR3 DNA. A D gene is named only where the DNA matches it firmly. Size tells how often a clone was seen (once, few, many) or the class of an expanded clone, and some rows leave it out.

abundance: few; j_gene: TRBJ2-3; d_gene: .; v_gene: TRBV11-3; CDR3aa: CASSLDGGADTQYF; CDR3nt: TGTGCCAGCAGCTTAGATGGGGGCGCAGATACGCAGTATTTT
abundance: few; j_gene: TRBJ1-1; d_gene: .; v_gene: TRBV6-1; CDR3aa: CASSPRSDEAFF; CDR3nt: TGTGCCAGCAGCCCCAGGAGCGATGAAGCTTTCTTT
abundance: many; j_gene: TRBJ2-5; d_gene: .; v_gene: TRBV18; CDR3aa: CASSAQETQYF; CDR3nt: TGTGCCAGCTCAGCCCAAGAGACCCAGTACTTC
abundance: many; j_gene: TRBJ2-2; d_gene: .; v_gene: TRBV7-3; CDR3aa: CASSSTGFGGELFF; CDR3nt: TGTGCCAGCAGCTCAACAGGGTTCGGCGGGGAGCTGTTTTTT
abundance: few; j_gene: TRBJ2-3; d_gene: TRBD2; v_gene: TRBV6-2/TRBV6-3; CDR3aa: CASVRGRSPDTQYF; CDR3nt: TGTGCCAGTGTGCGCGGGAGATCGCCAGATACGCAGTATTTT
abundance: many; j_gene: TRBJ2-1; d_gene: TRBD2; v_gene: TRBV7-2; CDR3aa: CASSSRTSGINEQFF; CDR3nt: TGTGCCAGCAGCTCGCGGACTAGCGGGATCAATGAGCAGTTCTTC
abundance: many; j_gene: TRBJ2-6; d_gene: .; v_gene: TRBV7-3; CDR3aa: CASSSVLDGANVLTF; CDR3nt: TGTGCCAGCAGCTCGGTCTTGGACGGGGCCAACGTCCTGACTTTC
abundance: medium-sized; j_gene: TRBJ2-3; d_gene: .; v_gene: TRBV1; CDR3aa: CTSSHELAGVRYTQYF; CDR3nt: TGCACCAGCAGCCACGAACTAGCGGGAGTCAGATATACGCAGTATTTT
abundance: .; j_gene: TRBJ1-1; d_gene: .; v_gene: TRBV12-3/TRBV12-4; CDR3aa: CASSSLAVRAFF; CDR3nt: TGTGCCAGCAGCTCCTTGGCCGTTAGGGCTTTCTTT
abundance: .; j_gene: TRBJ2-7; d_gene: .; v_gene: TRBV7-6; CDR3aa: CASSKRRGSEQYF; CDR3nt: TGTGCCAGCAGCAAACGACGGGGGTCGGAGCAGTACTTC
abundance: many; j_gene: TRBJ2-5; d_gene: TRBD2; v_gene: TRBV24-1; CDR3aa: CATSDPGGVSQETQYF; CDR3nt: TGTGCCACCAGTGATCCGGGAGGCGTCAGCCAAGAGACCCAGTACTTC
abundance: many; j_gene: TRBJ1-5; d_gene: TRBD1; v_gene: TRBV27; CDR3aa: CASSRQGVGNQPQHF; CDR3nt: TGTGCCAGCAGCCGACAGGGGGTCGGCAATCAGCCCCAGCATTTT
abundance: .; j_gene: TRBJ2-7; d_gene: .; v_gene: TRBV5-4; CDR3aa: CASSPTGNLYEQYF; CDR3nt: TGTGCCAGCAGCCCGACCGGGAACCTCTACGAGCAGTACTTC
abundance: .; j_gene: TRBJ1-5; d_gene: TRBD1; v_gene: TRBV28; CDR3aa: CASSVTGQGHHQPQHF; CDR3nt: TGTGCCAGCAGTGTAACGGGACAGGGGCATCATCAGCCCCAGCATTTT
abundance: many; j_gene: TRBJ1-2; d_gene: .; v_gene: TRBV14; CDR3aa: CASSQAGNNYGYTF; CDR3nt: TGTGCCAGCAGCCAAGCAGGGAACAACTATGGCTACACCTTC
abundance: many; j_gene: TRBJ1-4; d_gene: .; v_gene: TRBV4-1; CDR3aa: CASSQDSRGTNEKLFF; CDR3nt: TGCGCCAGCAGCCAAGACTCGAGGGGTACTAATGAAAAACTGTTTTTT
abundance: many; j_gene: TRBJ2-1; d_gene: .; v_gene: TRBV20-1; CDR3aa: CSARQNEQFF; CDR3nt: TGCAGTGCTAGGCAAAATGAGCAGTTCTTC
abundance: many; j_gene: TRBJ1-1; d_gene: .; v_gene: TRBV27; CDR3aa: CASSLVGTRTEAFF; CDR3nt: TGTGCCAGCAGTCTAGTGGGGACTCGCACTGAAGCTTTCTTT
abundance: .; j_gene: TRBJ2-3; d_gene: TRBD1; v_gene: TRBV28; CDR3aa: CASSSTGQESTDTQYF; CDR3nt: TGTGCCAGCAGTTCAACGGGACAGGAAAGCACAGATACGCAGTATTTT
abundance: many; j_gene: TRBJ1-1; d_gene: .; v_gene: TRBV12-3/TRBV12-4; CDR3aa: CASSTQANTEAFF; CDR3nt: TGTGCCAGCAGCACCCAGGCGAACACTGAAGCTTTCTTT
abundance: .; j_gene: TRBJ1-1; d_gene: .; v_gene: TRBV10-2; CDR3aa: CASSPRWNTEAFF; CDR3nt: TGCGCCAGCTCCCCCAGGTGGAACACTGAAGCTTTCTTT
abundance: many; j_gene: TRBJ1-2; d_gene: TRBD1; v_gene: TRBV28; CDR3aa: CASSLGQVTYGYTF; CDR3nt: TGTGCCAGCAGTTTAGGACAGGTGACCTATGGCTACACCTTC
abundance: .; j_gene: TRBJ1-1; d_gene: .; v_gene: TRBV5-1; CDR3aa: CASSLLNTEAFF; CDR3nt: TGCGCCAGCAGCTTATTGAACACTGAAGCTTTCTTT
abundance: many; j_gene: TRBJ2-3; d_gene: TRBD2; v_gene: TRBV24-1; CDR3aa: CATSDVLLAGEFTDTQYF; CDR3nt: TGTGCCACCAGTGATGTCCTCCTAGCGGGAGAATTCACAGATACGCAGTATTTT
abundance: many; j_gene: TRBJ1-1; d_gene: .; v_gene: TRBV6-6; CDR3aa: CASSYSGGGGQAFF; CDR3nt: TGTGCCAGCAGTTACTCGGGTGGCGGGGGACAAGCTTTCTTT
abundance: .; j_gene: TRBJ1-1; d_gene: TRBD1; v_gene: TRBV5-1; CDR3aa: CASRIQGTNTEAFF; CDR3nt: TGCGCCAGCAGGATACAGGGGACGAACACTGAAGCTTTCTTT